A selection of T cell receptor beta chains follows, all from one sample in a study of Ad26.COV2.S vaccination and SARS-CoV-2 variants. Sequencing used immunoSEQ multiplex PCR; TCRdb keeps in-frame clones, though not all of them. The table has around 400,000 clones, more than 80% seen once. Sequenced material: peripheral blood, taken in a trial of Ad26.COV2.S vaccine versus placebo. The source of these receptors is a person between 18 and 59 years old who received the Ad26.COV2.S COVID-19 vaccine or a placebo. CDR3s leave out the opening cysteine and the closing phenylalanine or tryptophan. A D gene is named only where the DNA matches it firmly. The size entry is marked missing in some rows and otherwise reads once, few, many or a size class.

V	D	J	size	CDR3
TRBV29-1	.	TRBJ2-1	.	SVETGPGTEQF
TRBV12-3/TRBV12-4	.	TRBJ2-3	.	ASSYLDTQY
TRBV7-9	.	TRBJ2-1	.	ASSILPDRSNEQF
TRBV2	.	TRBJ1-2	.	ASSGSPGYT
TRBV19	.	TRBJ1-1	.	ASSILVGNTEAF
TRBV18	.	TRBJ1-1	.	ASSPLTTEAF
TRBV28	.	TRBJ2-7	.	ASTRPSSYEQY
TRBV6-6	TRBD1	TRBJ2-2	few	ASRTTGGITGELF
TRBV6-5	.	TRBJ1-2	.	ASSFDTNYGYT
TRBV29-1	TRBD2	TRBJ2-1	.	SVEMTSGSYEQF
TRBV27	TRBD1	TRBJ2-3	.	ASSSHRGGTDTQY
TRBV5-1	.	TRBJ1-1	once	ASSRDGNTEAF
TRBV6-2/TRBV6-3	.	TRBJ1-5	.	ASSSGWDQPQH
TRBV2	TRBD2	TRBJ2-1	.	ASSEGLAGFNEQF
TRBV12-3/TRBV12-4	.	TRBJ2-1	.	ASRSVGTPQF
TRBV2	.	TRBJ1-4	once	ASRNRLRSNEKLF
TRBV7-2	.	TRBJ2-7	.	ASSNLRDAHEQY
TRBV7-9	TRBD1	TRBJ1-2	.	ASSSDRGGYGYT
TRBV5-4	.	TRBJ1-1	.	ASSLEKKTEAF